Below, 3 T cell receptor beta chains from the same sample are listed, as sequenced in a study of regulatory T cells in long-lasting Graves disease. Both iRepertoire HTBI primers and Arm-PCR of CDR3 regions were used to build the TCR beta libraries. TCRdb fed the multiplex PCR reads into MiXCR, producing one record per CDR3 protein. The table has 400,000 to 500,000 distinct CDR3 sequences, around 16% seen once; the top ten hold about 8%. Described time point: newly diagnosed GD, antithyroid drugs for less than 3 months. Generation of the TCR library employed RNA extracted from PBMCs. These data also featured in a second study, about T cells in Graves' hyperthyroidism and ophthalmopathy.

The specimen was peripheral blood mononuclear cells (PBMCs), collected at new diagnosis, from a patient treated with antithyroid drugs. The origin of the receptors is a woman aged 40 to 55 with Graves disease.

This clonotype occurred a few times. V is TRBV19 and J is TRBJ1-5; D uncertain. This CDR3 spans 14 amino acids. CDR1 is LNHDA and CDR2 is SQIVND in the germline V gene (reference sequence). V gave up 8 bases and J gave up 7 bases, with 18 bases separating them. Here the CDR3 DNA reads TGTGCCAGTTCCCCGCGAGGCCGTGAACAGCCCCAGCATTTT. This codes for CASSPRGREQPQHF.

This clonotype was found a few times. One base away lies a much larger clone, so this may be a sequencing read error. The chain couples TRBV20-1 to TRBJ2-3, with 13 bases that match TRBD2. The CDR3 loop spans 13 amino acids. Germline V lookup: CDR1 DFQATT, CDR2 SNEGSKA (reference sequence). The CDR3 nucleotides are TGCAGTGCCCGGACTAGCGGGAGAGATACGCGGTATTTT. It yields the protein CSARTSGRDTRYF.

This clonotype was observed many times. The V gene is TRBV2, the J gene TRBJ2-1, with TRBD2 matching 9 bases. The CDR3 sequence is 16 residues long. Germline loops: CDR1 SNHLY, CDR2 FYNNEI. V was clipped by 7 bases and J by 0 bases; unmatched bases: 7. CDR3 in DNA: TGTGCCAGCATGGGAGAGGGACTAGCCTCCTACAATGAGCAGTTCTTC. The encoded protein is CASMGEGLASYNEQFF.